Given below is one T cell receptor beta chain in context. Its antigen is unidentified. The sample is drawn from a study of cytomegalovirus exposure and HLA in healthy donors. On the study more broadly: Assignment to the Caucasian-associated ancestry cluster applied to more than 75% of the 300 to 500 genotyped donors.

Primers for the PCR totalled 60 Vbeta and 13 Jbeta. Sequenced by immunoSEQ multiplex PCR; TCRdb stores in-frame clones only, minus some. The table lists about 200,000 clones, about 70% of them singletons. Per germline, CDR1 SGHRS and CDR2 YFSETQ. V was trimmed by 4 bases and J by 3 bases, leaving 16 bases between them. The CDR3 has 15 residues. Study-level points and caveats: Reports credit the classifier with highly specific, highly sensitive diagnosis of cytomegalovirus status. Donors belonging to an Asian-associated ancestry cluster reportedly showed fewer N-insertions in productive TCRs than the roughly 670-donor mean, according to what a later analysis found. Among immune exposure information, only CMV serostatus was available.

The TCR comes from a middle-aged man in good health and CMV-seropositive. This sequence joins TRBV5-1 and TRBJ2-5, with TRBD1 as a possible D gene (6 bases). Sequenced sample: PBMCs. The CDR3 loop is CASSPMGPGEETQYF. Here the CDR3 DNA reads TGCGCCAGCAGCCCAATGGGGCCAGGGGAAGAGACCCAGTACTTC.